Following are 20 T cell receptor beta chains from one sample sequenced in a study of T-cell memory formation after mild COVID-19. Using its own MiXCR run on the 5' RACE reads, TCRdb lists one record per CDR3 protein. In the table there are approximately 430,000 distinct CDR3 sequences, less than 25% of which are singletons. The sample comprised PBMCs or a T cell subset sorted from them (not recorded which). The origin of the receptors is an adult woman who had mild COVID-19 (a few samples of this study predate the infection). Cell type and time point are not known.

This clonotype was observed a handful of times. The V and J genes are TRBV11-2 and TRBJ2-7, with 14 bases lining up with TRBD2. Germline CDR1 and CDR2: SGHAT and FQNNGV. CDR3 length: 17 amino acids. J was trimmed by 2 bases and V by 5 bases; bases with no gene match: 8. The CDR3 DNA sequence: TGTGCCAGCAGCGCCCGACTAGCGGGAGGGCTAACCTACGAGCAGTACTTC. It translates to CASSARLAGGLTYEQYF.

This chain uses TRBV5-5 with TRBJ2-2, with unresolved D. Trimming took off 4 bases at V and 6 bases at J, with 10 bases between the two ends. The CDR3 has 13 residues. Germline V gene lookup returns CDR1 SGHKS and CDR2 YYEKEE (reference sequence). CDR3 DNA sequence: TGTGCCAGCAGCGTGGCTAATGCCGGGGAGCTGTTTTTT. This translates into CASSVANAGELFF.

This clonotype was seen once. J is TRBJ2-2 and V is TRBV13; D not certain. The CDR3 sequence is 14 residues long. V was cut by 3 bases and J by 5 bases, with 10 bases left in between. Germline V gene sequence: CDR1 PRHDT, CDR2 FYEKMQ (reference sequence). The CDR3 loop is CASSFELNTGELFF. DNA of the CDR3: TGTGCCAGCAGCTTTGAGTTGAATACCGGGGAGCTGTTTTTT. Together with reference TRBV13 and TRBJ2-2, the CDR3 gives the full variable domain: AAGVIQSPRHLIKEKRETATLKCYPIPRHDTVYWYQQGPGQDPQFLISFYEKMQSDKGSIPDRFSAQQFSDYHSELNMSSLELGDSALYFCASSFELNTGELFFGEGSRLTVL.

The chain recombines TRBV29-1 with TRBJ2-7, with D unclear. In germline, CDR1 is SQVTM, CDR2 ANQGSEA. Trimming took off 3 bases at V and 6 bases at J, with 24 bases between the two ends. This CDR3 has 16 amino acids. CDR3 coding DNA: TGCAGCGTTGATGGGTCGAGTGGGCTCCAAAAGGGCGAGCAGTACTTC. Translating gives CSVDGSSGLQKGEQYF.

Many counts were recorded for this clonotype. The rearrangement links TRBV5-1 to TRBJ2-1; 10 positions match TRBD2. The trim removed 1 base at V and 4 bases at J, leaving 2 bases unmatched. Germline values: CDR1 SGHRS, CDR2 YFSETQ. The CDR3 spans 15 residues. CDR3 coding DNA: TGCGCCAGCAGCTTGACTAGCGGGGTATACAATGAGCAGTTCTTC. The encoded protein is CASSLTSGVYNEQFF.

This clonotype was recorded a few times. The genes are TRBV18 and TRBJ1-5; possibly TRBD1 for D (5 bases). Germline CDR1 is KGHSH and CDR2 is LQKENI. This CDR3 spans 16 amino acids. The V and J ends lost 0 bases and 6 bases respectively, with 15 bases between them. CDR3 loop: CASSPPVGGGGQPQHF. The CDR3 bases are TGTGCCAGCTCACCACCGGTGGGGGGTGGCGGTCAGCCCCAGCATTTT. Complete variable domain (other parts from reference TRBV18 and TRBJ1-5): NAGVMQNPRHLVRRRGQEARLRCSPMKGHSHVYWYRQLPEEGLKFMVYLQKENIIDESGMPKERFSAEFPKEGPSILRIQQVVRGDSAAYFCASSPPVGGGGQPQHFGDGTRLSIL.

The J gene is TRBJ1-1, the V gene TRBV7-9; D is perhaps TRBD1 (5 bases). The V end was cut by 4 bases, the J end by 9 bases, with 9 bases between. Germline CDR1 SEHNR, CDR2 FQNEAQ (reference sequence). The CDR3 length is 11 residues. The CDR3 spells CASSSGTKAFF. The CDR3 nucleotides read TGTGCCAGCAGCTCCGGGACGAAAGCTTTCTTT.

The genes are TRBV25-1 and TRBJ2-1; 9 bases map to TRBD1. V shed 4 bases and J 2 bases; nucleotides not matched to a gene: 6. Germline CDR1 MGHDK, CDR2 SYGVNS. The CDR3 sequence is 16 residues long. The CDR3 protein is CASSAGQGSPYNEQFF. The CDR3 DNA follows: TGTGCCAGCAGTGCGGGACAGGGTTCCCCCTACAATGAGCAGTTCTTC.

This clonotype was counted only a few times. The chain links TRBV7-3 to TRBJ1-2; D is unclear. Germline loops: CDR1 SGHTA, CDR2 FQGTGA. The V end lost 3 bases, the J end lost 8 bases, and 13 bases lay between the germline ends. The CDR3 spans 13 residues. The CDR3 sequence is CASSFVGREGYTF. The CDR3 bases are TGTGCCAGCAGCTTCGTGGGTCGGGAAGGCTACACCTTC.

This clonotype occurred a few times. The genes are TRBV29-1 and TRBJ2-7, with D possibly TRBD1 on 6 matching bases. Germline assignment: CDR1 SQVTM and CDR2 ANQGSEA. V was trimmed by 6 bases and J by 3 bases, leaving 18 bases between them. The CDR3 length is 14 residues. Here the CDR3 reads CSVRTVGHGYEQYF. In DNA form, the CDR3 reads TGCAGCGTGAGGACAGTAGGGCATGGCTACGAGCAGTACTTC.

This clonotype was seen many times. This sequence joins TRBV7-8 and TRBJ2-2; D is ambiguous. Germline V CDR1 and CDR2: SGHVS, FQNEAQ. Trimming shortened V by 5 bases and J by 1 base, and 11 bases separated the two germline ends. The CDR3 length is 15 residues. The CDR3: CASSAMRRNTGELFF. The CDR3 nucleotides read TGTGCCAGCAGCGCAATGCGGAGGAACACCGGGGAGCTGTTTTTT.

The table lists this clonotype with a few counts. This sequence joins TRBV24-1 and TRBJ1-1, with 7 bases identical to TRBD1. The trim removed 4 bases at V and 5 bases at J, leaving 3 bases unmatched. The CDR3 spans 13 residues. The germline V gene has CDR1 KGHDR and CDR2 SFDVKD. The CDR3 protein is CATSDPTGTEAFF. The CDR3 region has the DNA TGTGCCACCAGTGACCCGACAGGGACTGAAGCTTTCTTT.

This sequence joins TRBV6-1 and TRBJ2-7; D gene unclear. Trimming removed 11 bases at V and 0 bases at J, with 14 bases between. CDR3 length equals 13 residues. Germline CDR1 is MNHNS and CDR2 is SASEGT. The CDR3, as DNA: TGTGCCTCCCTCGGGCCGAACTCCTACGAGCAGTACTTC. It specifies CASLGPNSYEQYF.

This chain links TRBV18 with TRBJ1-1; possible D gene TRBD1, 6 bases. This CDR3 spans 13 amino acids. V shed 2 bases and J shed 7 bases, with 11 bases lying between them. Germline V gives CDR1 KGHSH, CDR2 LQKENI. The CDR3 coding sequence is TGTGCCAGCTCACCAAATGAGGGGGGTGAAGCTTTCTTT. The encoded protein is CASSPNEGGEAFF.

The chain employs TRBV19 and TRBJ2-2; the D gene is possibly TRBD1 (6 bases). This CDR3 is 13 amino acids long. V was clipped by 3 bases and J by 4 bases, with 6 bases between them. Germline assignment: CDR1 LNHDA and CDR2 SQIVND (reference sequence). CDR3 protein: CASSMGATGELFF. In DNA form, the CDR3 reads TGTGCCAGTAGTATGGGGGCCACCGGGGAGCTGTTTTTT. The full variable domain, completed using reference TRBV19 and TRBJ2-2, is DGGITQSPKYLFRKEGQNVTLSCEQNLNHDAMYWYRQDPGQGLRLIYYSQIVNDFQKGDIAEGYSVSREKKESFPLTVTSAQKNPTAFYLCASSMGATGELFFGEGSRLTVL.

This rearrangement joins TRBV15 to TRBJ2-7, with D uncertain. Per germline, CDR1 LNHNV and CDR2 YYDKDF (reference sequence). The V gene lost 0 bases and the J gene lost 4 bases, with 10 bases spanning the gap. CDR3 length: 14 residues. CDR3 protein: CATSRDTKRYEQYF. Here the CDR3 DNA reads TGTGCCACCAGCAGAGATACGAAGAGGTACGAGCAGTACTTC.

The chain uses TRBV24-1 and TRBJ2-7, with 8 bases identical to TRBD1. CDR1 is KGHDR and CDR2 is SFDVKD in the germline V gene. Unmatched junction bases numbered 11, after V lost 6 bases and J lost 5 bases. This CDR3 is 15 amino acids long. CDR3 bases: TGTGCCACCAGTCCTGCGACAGGGGTCCCCAACGAGCAGTACTTC. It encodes CATSPATGVPNEQYF.

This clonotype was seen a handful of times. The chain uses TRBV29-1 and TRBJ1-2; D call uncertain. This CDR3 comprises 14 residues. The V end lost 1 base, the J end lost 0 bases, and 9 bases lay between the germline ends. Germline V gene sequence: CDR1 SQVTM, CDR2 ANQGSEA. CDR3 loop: CSVEVADSNYGYTF. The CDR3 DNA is TGCAGCGTTGAAGTTGCAGACTCTAACTATGGCTACACCTTC.

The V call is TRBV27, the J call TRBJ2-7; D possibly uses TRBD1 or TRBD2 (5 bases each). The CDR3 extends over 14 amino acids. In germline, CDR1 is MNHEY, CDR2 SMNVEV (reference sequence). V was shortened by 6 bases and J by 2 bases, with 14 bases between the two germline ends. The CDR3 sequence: CASSLRDEAYEQYF. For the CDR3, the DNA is TGTGCCAGCAGCCTGAGGGACGAGGCCTACGAGCAGTACTTC.

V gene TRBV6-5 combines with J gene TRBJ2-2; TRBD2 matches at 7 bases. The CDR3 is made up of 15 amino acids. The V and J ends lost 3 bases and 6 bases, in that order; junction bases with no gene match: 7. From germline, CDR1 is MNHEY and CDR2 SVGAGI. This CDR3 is CASSYWGGISGELFF. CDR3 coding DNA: TGTGCCAGCAGTTATTGGGGGGGAATCTCCGGGGAGCTGTTTTTT.